The 20 T cell receptor beta chains reported below all come from one sample, sequenced in a study of vaccination effects on CD4 cells after COVID-19. Culture proceeded for 10 days, and CD4+ T cells were then isolated. Two-dose BNT162b2 or mRNA-1273 vaccination was given to participants. Their cognate antigens are unknown. Sequenced by immunoSEQ multiplex PCR; TCRdb stores in-frame clones only, minus some. The sample shows tens of thousands of clones, 70% to 85% of them seen only once. The sequencing here drew on CD4+ T cells from PBMCs cultured without peptide, taken after COVID-19 vaccination. Every receptor here comes from a human donor who received a COVID-19 vaccine.

The chain joins TRBV6-1 to TRBJ1-5; D gene ambiguous. The CDR3 runs to 13 residues. Between the trimmed V and J ends, which lost 2 bases and 6 bases, there was a span of 8 bases. CDR1 MNHNS and CDR2 SASEGT come from the germline V gene. This CDR3 is CASSEREAQPQHF. In DNA, the CDR3 is TGTGCCAGCAGTGAACGGGAAGCTCAGCCCCAGCATTTT.

The chain uses TRBV7-2 and TRBJ2-2; no definite D call. V lost 5 bases and J lost 4, with 11 bases in between. This CDR3 contains 14 residues. Per germline, CDR1 SGHTA and CDR2 FQGNSA. The CDR3 DNA sequence: TGTGCCAGCAGCCTGACTCCTCTCACCGGGGAGCTGTTTTTT. This translates into CASSLTPLTGELFF.

This sequence joins TRBV4-2 and TRBJ1-3; no clear D gene. The CDR3 length is 12 residues. Trimming left V 3 bases short and J 2 bases short, with 2 bases between. Germline-derived CDR1 and CDR2 are LGHNA and YNFKEQ. The CDR3 protein is CASSHPGNTIYF. The CDR3 DNA follows: TGTGCCAGCAGCCACCCTGGAAACACCATATATTTT.

The chain combines TRBV5-1 with TRBJ1-3, with D perhaps TRBD1 (6 bases). This CDR3 is 16 amino acids long. CDR1 SGHRS and CDR2 YFSETQ come from the germline V gene. Trimming took off 4 bases at V and 0 bases at J, with 14 bases between the two ends. The CDR3 sequence is CASSQGHSSSGNTIYF. CDR3 DNA: TGCGCCAGCAGCCAGGGACACTCCAGCTCTGGAAACACCATATATTTT.

The CDR3 DNA follows: TGCGCCAGCAGCCCGACAGGGGGCAGAGACACCGGGGAGCTGTTTTTT. It encodes CASSPTGGRDTGELFF. The genes are TRBV5-1 and TRBJ2-2, with TRBD1 matching 10 bases. Trimming cost V 4 bases and J 3 bases; bases outside gene matches: 6. Germline-derived CDR1 and CDR2 are SGHRS and YFSETQ. The CDR3 is 16 residues long.

The chain is built from TRBV29-1 and TRBJ2-7; 16 nucleotides line up with TRBD2. Trimming took 4 bases from V and 7 from J; bases not matched to a gene: 10. CDR1 SQVTM and CDR2 ANQGSEA come from the germline V gene. The CDR3 runs to 16 residues. In DNA form, the CDR3 reads TGCAGCGTTGCTGGGACTAGCGGGGGGGATGGGTTTGAGCAGTACGTC. Translated, it gives CSVAGTSGGDGFEQYV.

V usage is TRBV5-5 and J usage is TRBJ2-7; D tentatively reads TRBD1 or TRBD2 (5 bases each). V was pared by 0 bases and J by 3 bases, with 7 bases between. Germline CDR1 reads SGHKS; CDR2 reads YYEKEE (reference sequence). The CDR3 is 13 amino acids. The CDR3 is CASSLVGVYEQYV. CDR3 sequence (DNA): TGTGCCAGCAGCTTGGTGGGGGTCTACGAGCAGTACGTC.

The chain uses TRBV5-1 and TRBJ2-5; no reliable D call. The CDR3 extends over 11 amino acids. Germline-derived CDR1 and CDR2 are SGHRS and YFSETQ. Trimming shortened V by 8 bases and J by 3 bases, and 8 bases separated the two germline ends. The CDR3 region has the DNA TGCGCCAGGAGAATAAAAGAGACCCAGTACTTC. This encodes CARRIKETQYF.

The rearrangement links TRBV7-9 to TRBJ1-1; D remains ambiguous. Per the germline V gene, CDR1 is SEHNR and CDR2 is FQNEAQ (reference sequence). The CDR3 runs to 13 residues. V was cut by 3 bases and J by 3 bases, with 8 bases left in between. CDR3 sequence (DNA): TGTGCCAGCAGCTTGGGGTTGTACACTGAAGCTTTCTTT. Residues: CASSLGLYTEAFF. Full variable domain (outside the CDR3, taken from reference TRBV7-9 and TRBJ1-1): DTGVSQNPRHKITKRGQNVTFRCDPISEHNRLYWYRQTLGQGPEFLTYFQNEAQLEKSRLLSDRFSAERPKGSFSTLEIQRTEQGDSAMYLCASSLGLYTEAFFGQGTRLTVV.

The CDR3 reads CASGLTWTDSSYNSPLHF. DNA of the CDR3: TGTGCTAGTGGTTTGACCTGGACAGACAGCTCCTATAATTCACCCCTCCACTTT. The rearrangement uses TRBV12-5 and TRBJ1-6, with TRBD1 as a possible D gene (6 bases). Trimming removed 2 bases at V and 0 bases at J, with 14 bases between. The CDR3 extends over 18 amino acids. The germline V gene has CDR1 LGHNT and CDR2 FRNRAP.

The chain has TRBV25-1 and TRBJ2-2; D unresolved. The CDR3 sequence is 15 residues long. Per germline, CDR1 MGHDK and CDR2 SYGVNS. Trimming took 3 bases from V and 4 from J, leaving 12 bases between them. The DNA of the CDR3 is TGTGCCAGCAGTGACGACACCTCCCTCACCGGGGAGCTGTTTTTT. Translation gives CASSDDTSLTGELFF. Filled out from reference TRBV25-1 and TRBJ2-2, the complete variable domain reads EADIYQTPRYLVIGTGKKITLECSQTMGHDKMYWYQQDPGMELHLIHYSYGVNSTEKGDLSSESTVSRIRTEHFPLTLESARPSHTSQYLCASSDDTSLTGELFFGEGSRLTVL.

The chain joins TRBV6-4 to TRBJ1-5; TRBD1 matches 7 bases. In germline, CDR1 is MRHNA, CDR2 SNTAGT. This CDR3 is built from 14 residues. J lost 4 bases, V lost 5 bases, and 5 bases had no gene match. In nucleotides, the CDR3 is TGTGCCAGCAGTTCGACAGGGAATAATCAGCCCCAGCATTTT. Translation: CASSSTGNNQPQHF.

This clone was observed a few times. The J gene is TRBJ2-2, the V gene TRBV5-4; 10 bases are shared with TRBD1. V was clipped by 3 bases and J by 5 bases; unmatched bases: 1. This CDR3 has 14 residues. CDR1 SGHNT and CDR2 YYREEE come from the germline V gene (reference sequence). CDR3 protein: CASSWDRGTGELFF. The DNA for the CDR3 is TGTGCCAGCAGCTGGGACAGGGGAACCGGGGAGCTGTTTTTT. Together with reference TRBV5-4 and TRBJ2-2, the CDR3 gives the full variable domain: ETGVTQSPTHLIKTRGQQVTLRCSSQSGHNTVSWYQQALGQGPQFIFQYYREEENGRGNFPPRFSGLQFPNYSSELNVNALELDDSALYLCASSWDRGTGELFFGEGSRLTVL.

This chain links TRBV21-1 with TRBJ2-7. TRBV21-1 is a recognized pseudogene. The CDR3 runs 15 residues. The CDR3 coding sequence is TGTGCCAGCAGCAAAGTCCGCAGACGTTCCTACGAGCAGTACGTC. Translating gives CASSKVRRRSYEQYV.

The rearrangement links TRBV5-4 to TRBJ2-5, with D perhaps assigned TRBD1 or TRBD2 (5 bases each). The V and J ends lost 0 bases and 4 bases respectively, with 7 bases between them. The CDR3 is 13 residues long. The germline V gene has CDR1 SGHNT and CDR2 YYREEE (reference sequence). The CDR3 region is CASSLAGTETQYF. In DNA, the CDR3 is TGTGCCAGCAGCTTGGCCGGGACAGAGACCCAGTACTTC.

The rearrangement uses TRBV5-1 and TRBJ1-2, with 7 bases lining up with TRBD1. V lost 4 bases to trimming and J lost 7 bases; unmatched junction nucleotides: 13. The germline V gene has CDR1 SGHRS and CDR2 YFSETQ. This CDR3 is built from 15 residues. DNA of the CDR3: TGCGCCAGCAGCATCCAAACAGGGGATGAGGGTGGCTACACCTTC. Translating gives CASSIQTGDEGGYTF.

The chain combines TRBV5-1 with TRBJ2-2, with TRBD1 identical over 9 bases. V lost 6 bases and J lost 3; bases outside the gene matches: 18. The CDR3 sequence is 19 residues long. Germline CDR1 reads SGHRS; CDR2 reads YFSETQ. The DNA for the CDR3 is TGCGCCAGCAAAAGAAAAACGGGACAGGGAGGTTCCGACACCGGGGAGCTGTTTTTT. It translates to CASKRKTGQGGSDTGELFF. Full variable domain (outside the CDR3, taken from reference TRBV5-1 and TRBJ2-2): KAGVTQTPRYLIKTRGQQVTLSCSPISGHRSVSWYQQTPGQGLQFLFEYFSETQRNKGNFPGRFSGRQFSNSRSEMNVSTLELGDSALYLCASKRKTGQGGSDTGELFFGEGSRLTVL.

This clone showed up just a few times. At the DNA level, this CDR3 is encoded by other sequences in the same sample as well. The V call is TRBV3-1 (or the pseudogene TRBV3-2), the J call TRBJ2-6, with D unclear. Germline assignment: CDR1 LGHDT and CDR2 YNNKEL (reference sequence). Trimming took off 1 base at V and 4 bases at J, with 2 bases between the two ends. CDR3 length: 13 amino acids. In DNA form, the CDR3 reads TGTGCCAGCAGCCAAGGGGGGGCCAACGTCCTGACTTTC. It codes for CASSQGGANVLTF.

V usage is TRBV6-1 and J usage is TRBJ1-4, with no clear D. There are 18 residues in the CDR3. Per the germline V gene, CDR1 is MNHNS and CDR2 is SASEGT. Trimming took off 2 bases at V and 0 bases at J, with 16 bases between the two ends. CDR3 sequence (DNA): TGTGCCAGCAGTGAATTGCCCCCCCAGACCGCAACTAATGAAAAACTGTTTTTT. Translation gives CASSELPPQTATNEKLFF.

By share, this clone ranks as medium-sized (0.01 to 0.1%). V and J are TRBV3-1 (or the pseudogene TRBV3-2) and TRBJ2-2; 8 nucleotides align to TRBD2. The CDR3 covers 14 residues. CDR1 and CDR2 (germline): LGHDT, YNNKEL (reference sequence). V dropped 5 bases and J dropped 5; count of bases not matched to a gene: 4. DNA of the CDR3: TGTGCCAGCAGCTTAGCGGGGAGAACCGGGGAGCTGTTTTTT. Its translation: CASSLAGRTGELFF.